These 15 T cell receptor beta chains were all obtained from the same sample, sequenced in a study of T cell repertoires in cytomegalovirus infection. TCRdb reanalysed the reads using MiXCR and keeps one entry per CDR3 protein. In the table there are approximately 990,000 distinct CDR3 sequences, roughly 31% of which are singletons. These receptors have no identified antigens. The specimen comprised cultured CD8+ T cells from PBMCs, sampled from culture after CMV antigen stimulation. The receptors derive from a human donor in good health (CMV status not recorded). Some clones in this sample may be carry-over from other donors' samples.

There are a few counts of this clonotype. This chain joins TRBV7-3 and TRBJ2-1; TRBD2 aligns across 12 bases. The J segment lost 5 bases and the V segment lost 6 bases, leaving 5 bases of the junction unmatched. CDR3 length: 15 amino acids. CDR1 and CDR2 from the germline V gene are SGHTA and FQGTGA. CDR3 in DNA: TGTGCCAGCAGTCAACTAGCGGGGGGAGACAATGAGCAGTTCTTC. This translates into CASSQLAGGDNEQFF. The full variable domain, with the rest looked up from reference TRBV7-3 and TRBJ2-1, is GAGVSQTPSNKVTEKGKYVELRCDPISGHTALYWYRQSLGQGPEFLIYFQGTGAADDSGLPNDRFFAVRPEGSVSTLKIQRTERGDSAVYLCASSQLAGGDNEQFFGPGTRLTVL.

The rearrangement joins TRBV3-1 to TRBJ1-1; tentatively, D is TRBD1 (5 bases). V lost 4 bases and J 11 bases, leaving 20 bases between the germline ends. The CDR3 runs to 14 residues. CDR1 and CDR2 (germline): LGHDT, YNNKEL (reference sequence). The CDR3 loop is CASSPQDEGDDAFF. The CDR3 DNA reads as TGTGCCAGCAGCCCACAGGACGAGGGAGATGACGCTTTCTTT.

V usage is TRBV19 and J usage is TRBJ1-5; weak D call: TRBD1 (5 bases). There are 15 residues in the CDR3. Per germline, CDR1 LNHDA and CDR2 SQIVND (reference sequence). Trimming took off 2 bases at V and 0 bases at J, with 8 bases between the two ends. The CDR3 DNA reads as TGTGCCAGTAGTATAATGGGGGGTAGCAATCAGCCCCAGCATTTT. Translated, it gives CASSIMGGSNQPQHF.

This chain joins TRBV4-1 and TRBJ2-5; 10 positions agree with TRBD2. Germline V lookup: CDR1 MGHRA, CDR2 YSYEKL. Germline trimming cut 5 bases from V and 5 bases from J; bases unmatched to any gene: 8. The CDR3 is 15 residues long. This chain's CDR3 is CASSKSGGAGETQYF. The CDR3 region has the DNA TGCGCCAGCAGCAAGAGCGGGGGGGCCGGGGAGACCCAGTACTTC.

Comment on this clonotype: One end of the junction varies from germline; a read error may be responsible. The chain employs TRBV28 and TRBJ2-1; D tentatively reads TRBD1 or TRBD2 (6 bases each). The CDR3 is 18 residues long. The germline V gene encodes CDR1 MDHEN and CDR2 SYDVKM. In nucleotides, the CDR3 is TGTGCCAACAGTTTGGGACCTTGGGGGGCAGGCGGGGACAATGAGCAGTTCTTC. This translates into CANSLGPWGAGGDNEQFF. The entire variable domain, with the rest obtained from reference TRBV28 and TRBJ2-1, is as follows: DVKVTQSSRYLVKRTGEKVFLECVQDMDHENMFWYRQDPGLGLRLIYFSYDVKMKEKGDIPEGYSVSREKKERFSLILESASTNQTSMYLCANSLGPWGAGGDNEQFFGPGTRLTVL.

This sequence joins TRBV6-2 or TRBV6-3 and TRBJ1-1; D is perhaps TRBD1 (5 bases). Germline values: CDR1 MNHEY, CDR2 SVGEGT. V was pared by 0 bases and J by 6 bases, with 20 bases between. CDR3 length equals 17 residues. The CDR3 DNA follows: TGTGCCAGCAGTTACTCGATCGGGGCGGGGACCAACCCTGAAGCTTTCTTT. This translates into CASSYSIGAGTNPEAFF.

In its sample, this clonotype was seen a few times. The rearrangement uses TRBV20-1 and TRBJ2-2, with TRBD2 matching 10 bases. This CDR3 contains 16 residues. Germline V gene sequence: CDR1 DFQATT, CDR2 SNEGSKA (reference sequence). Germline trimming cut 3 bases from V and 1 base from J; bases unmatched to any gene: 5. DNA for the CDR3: TGCAGTGCTAGGAGAAGCGGGGGGGAGAACACCGGGGAGCTGTTTTTT. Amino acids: CSARRSGGENTGELFF.

CDR3 amino acids: CASSTRTGKGPNTGELFF. The CDR3, as DNA: TGTGCCAGCAGCACCCGGACAGGAAAGGGGCCGAACACCGGGGAGCTGTTTTTT. This chain joins TRBV11-3 and TRBJ2-2; 7 bases align to TRBD1. V gave up 5 bases and J gave up 0 bases; unmatched junction bases: 12. The CDR3 is made up of 18 amino acids. Germline CDR1 reads SGHNT; CDR2 reads YENEEA.

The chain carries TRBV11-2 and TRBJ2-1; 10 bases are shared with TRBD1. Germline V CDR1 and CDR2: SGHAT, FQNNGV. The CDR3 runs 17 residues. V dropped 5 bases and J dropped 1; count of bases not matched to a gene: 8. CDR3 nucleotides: TGTGCCAGCAGCCTTGACAGGGGGCGAGAGTCCTACAATGAGCAGTTCTTC. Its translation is CASSLDRGRESYNEQFF. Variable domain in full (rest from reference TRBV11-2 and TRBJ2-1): EAGVAQSPRYKIIEKRQSVAFWCNPISGHATLYWYQQILGQGPKLLIQFQNNGVVDDSQLPKDRFSAERLKGVDSTLKIQPAKLEDSAVYLCASSLDRGRESYNEQFFGPGTRLTVL.

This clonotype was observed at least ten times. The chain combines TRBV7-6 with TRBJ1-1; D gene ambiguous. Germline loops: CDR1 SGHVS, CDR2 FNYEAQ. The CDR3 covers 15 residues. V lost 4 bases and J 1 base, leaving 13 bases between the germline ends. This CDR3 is CASSSKEGKNTEAFF. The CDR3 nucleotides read TGTGCCAGCAGCTCCAAGGAGGGCAAGAACACTGAAGCTTTCTTT. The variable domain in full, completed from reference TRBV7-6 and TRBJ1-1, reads GAGVSQSPRYKVTKRGQDVALRCDPISGHVSLYWYRQALGQGPEFLTYFNYEAQQDKSGLPNDRFSAERPEGSISTLTIQRTEQRDSAMYRCASSSKEGKNTEAFFGQGTRLTVV.

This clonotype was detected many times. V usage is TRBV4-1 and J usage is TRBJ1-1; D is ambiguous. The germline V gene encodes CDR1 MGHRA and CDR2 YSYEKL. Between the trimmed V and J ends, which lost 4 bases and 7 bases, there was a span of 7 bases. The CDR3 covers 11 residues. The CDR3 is CASSRGIEAFF. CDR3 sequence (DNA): TGCGCCAGCAGCCGAGGCATTGAAGCTTTCTTT.

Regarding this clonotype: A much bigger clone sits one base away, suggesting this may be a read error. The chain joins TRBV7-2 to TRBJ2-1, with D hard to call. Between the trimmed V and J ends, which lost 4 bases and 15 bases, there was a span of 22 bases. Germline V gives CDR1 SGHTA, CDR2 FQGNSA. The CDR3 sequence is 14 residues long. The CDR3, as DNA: TGTGCCAGCAGCTACGTGAACCCGAGACACCCGGCGTTCTTC. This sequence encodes CASSYVNPRHPAFF.

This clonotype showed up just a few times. The CDR3 is CASSSRRTGENYNEQFF. CDR3 coding DNA: TGTGCCAGTAGTTCAAGACGGACAGGGGAGAACTACAATGAGCAGTTCTTC. The rearrangement joins TRBV19 to TRBJ2-1, with 9 positions matching TRBD1. This CDR3 is built from 17 residues. J was trimmed by 3 bases and V by 5 bases; bases with no gene match: 11. Germline V lookup: CDR1 LNHDA, CDR2 SQIVND (reference sequence).

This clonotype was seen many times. CDR3 protein: CASSSSTIGYNEQFF. As DNA, the CDR3 is TGTGCCAGCAGCTCCAGCACGATCGGGTACAATGAGCAGTTCTTC. This chain uses TRBV7-9 with TRBJ2-1; no firm D call. Germline V CDR1 and CDR2: SEHNR, FQNEAQ (reference sequence). V shed 4 bases and J shed 4 bases, with 14 bases lying between them. The CDR3 is 15 residues long.

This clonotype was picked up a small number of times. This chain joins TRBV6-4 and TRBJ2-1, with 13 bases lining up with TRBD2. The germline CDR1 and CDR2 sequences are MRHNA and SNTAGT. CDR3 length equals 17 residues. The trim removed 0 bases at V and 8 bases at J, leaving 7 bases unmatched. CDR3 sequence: CASSDSPLAGGLDEQFF. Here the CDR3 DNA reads TGTGCCAGCAGTGACTCGCCACTAGCGGGGGGGCTTGATGAGCAGTTCTTC.